This TCR beta chain was sequenced in a study of early T cells in non-severe SARS-CoV-2 infection. The wider study: Bulk RNA taken from unsorted whole blood was sequenced, leaving chains unpaired.

Germline V CDR1 and CDR2: SGHAT, FQNNGV. V lost 1 base to trimming and J lost 2 bases, with 9 bases between them. The CDR3 covers 14 residues. Individual cDNA molecules carried attached unique molecular identifiers. TCRdb re-analysed the 5' RACE reads in MiXCR, keeping a single row per CDR3 protein. The table records around 27,000 distinct CDR3 sequences, less than 10% of them present only once. Study outcomes and limitations: VDJdb matching skewed toward anti-spike CD8 responses, missing private and CD4 specificities.

This clonotype has more than one count but fewer than ten. The antigen remains undetermined. This sequence was found in an adult who was a healthcare worker with PCR-confirmed SARS-CoV-2 infection or an uninfected control (not recorded which). Sequenced: whole blood. The J gene is TRBJ2-7, the V gene TRBV11-2; D is uncertain. As DNA, the CDR3 is TGTGCCAGCAGCTTAGGGACCTACACCTACGAGCAGTACTTC. Amino acids: CASSLGTYTYEQYF.